This is a list of T cell receptor beta chains from one sample in a study of blood T cell repertoires in COVID-19. The repertoire was sequenced with immunoSEQ multiplex PCR; TCRdb's copy has only in-frame clones and lacks some. The table has fewer than 400,000 clones, roughly 90% seen once. The source material was PBMCs or T cells enriched from blood (not recorded which). These receptors originate from a woman under 40 who had recovered from COVID-19. CDR3s include the opening cysteine and the closing phenylalanine or tryptophan. A D gene is named only where the DNA matches it firmly. Some rows mark clone size as missing; the rest say once, few, many or name a class of expanded clone.

. TRBJ2-7 . TRBV12-3/TRBV12-4 CASSPTGSYEQYF TGTGCCAGCAGTCCAACGGGATCCTACGAGCAGTACTTC
TRBD2 TRBJ2-3 many TRBV23-1 CASSQSGLAGTDTQYF TGCGCCAGCAGTCAATCGGGCCTAGCGGGAACAGATACGCAGTATTTT
. TRBJ1-5 . TRBV30 CAWSVRQGPARDQPQHF TGTGCCTGGAGTGTACGGCAGGGCCCCGCTAGAGATCAGCCCCAGCATTTT
. TRBJ1-1 . TRBV5-5 CASSFSGNFDTEAFF TGTGCCAGCAGCTTTTCAGGGAACTTCGACACTGAAGCTTTCTTT
TRBD2 TRBJ2-3 . TRBV13 CASSLAYQRGITDTQYF TGTGCCAGCAGCTTAGCGTACCAGCGGGGGATCACAGATACGCAGTATTTT
. TRBJ2-7 . TRBV9 CASSVEYGPTYEQYF TGTGCCAGCAGCGTAGAATATGGGCCTACCTACGAGCAGTACTTC
. TRBJ1-5 . TRBV28 CASSEGTLYSNQPQHF TGTGCCAGCAGTGAGGGTACTCTCTATAGCAATCAGCCCCAGCATTTT
TRBD2 TRBJ2-2 . TRBV7-3 CASTPGLDTGELFF TGTGCCAGCACCCCGGGACTAGACACCGGGGAGCTGTTTTTT
. TRBJ2-7 . TRBV18 CASSEGGGYYEQYF TGTGCCAGCTCAGAAGGGGGGGGATACTACGAGCAGTACTTC
. TRBJ2-5 . TRBV19 CASSIVAQETQYF TGTGCCAGTAGTATTGTGGCTCAAGAGACCCAGTACTTC
TRBD1 TRBJ2-7 . TRBV28 CASSLLAGGGYEQYF TGTGCCAGCAGTTTATTGGCAGGGGGCGGATACGAGCAGTACTTC
TRBD2 TRBJ2-1 . TRBV7-3 CASSPRWSGGAGSYNEQFF TGTGCCAGCAGCCCCCGTTGGAGCGGGGGGGCCGGCTCCTACAATGAGCAGTTCTTC
. TRBJ2-7 once TRBV5-1 CASSPDRRPPRYEQYF TGCGCCAGCAGCCCCGACAGGCGCCCTCCCCGCTACGAGCAGTACTTC
TRBD1 TRBJ1-4 . TRBV27 CASSDTGATNEKLFF TGTGCCAGCAGTGATACAGGGGCAACTAATGAAAAACTGTTTTTT
. TRBJ2-5 few TRBV28 CASTGHVRLAMETQYF TGTGCCAGCACAGGGCACGTGCGGCTAGCGATGGAGACCCAGTACTTC
. TRBJ2-3 . TRBV5-5 CASSPPEVGTDTQYF TGTGCCAGCAGCCCCCCGGAGGTGGGGACAGATACGCAGTATTTT